Sequencing of this T cell receptor beta chain was carried out in a study of tumor-infiltrating lymphocytes in primary liver carcinoma. For the study at large: Donors had hepatocellular carcinoma or combined HCC and intrahepatic cholangiocarcinoma. Lesions, classed as T1-T3 N0M0, spanned about 4.2 to 11 cm across. Findings and limits, study-wide: Tumors carried a top-250-clone fraction significantly exceeding that of blood (p = 0.039). There was no comparison of CD4+ and CD8+ repertoires, as samples were bulk unsorted.

Priming with a constant-region primer yielded TCR beta cDNA from about 510 ng total RNA. Three nested multiplex PCR rounds of slightly modified ARM-PCR generated TCR beta libraries. TRBV1-TRBV30 forward primers paired with a C-beta reverse primer were used in the first two PCR rounds, which ran roughly 10 cycles each. From the multiplex PCR reads, TCRdb called clonotypes with MiXCR, one entry per CDR3 protein. This repertoire shows 310,000 or so distinct CDR3 sequences, 65% found once; its top ten account for about 6.5%. The CDR3 length is 14 residues. V was clipped by 5 bases and J by 6 bases, with 14 bases between them. Per germline, CDR1 SGHNT and CDR2 YENEEA. On this clonotype: Its antigen is not known.

Out of unsorted whole blood came the blood RNA, and germline DNA was extracted as well. Sequencing input: peripheral blood. The chain employs TRBV11-3 and TRBJ2-4, with D tentatively TRBD2 (6 bases). The receptor was derived from a man aged 35-49 years with primary liver carcinoma and hepatitis B virus infection. CDR3 sequence: CASSPGRGRNIQYF. DNA for the CDR3: TGTGCCAGCAGCCCCGGACGGGGGAGAAACATTCAGTACTTC.